This T cell receptor beta chain was observed in a study of human T cells and chemical hapten exposure. V shed 6 bases and J shed 2 bases, with 20 bases lying between them. Germline V gene sequence: CDR1 MNHNS, CDR2 SASEGT. The CDR3 has 16 amino acids. Details on this clonotype: Its antigen is not identified.

Study-wide findings and caveats: In the PT1 data, expanded TCR counts showed a positive correlation with patch test score. Expanded TCRs grouped into significantly more large CDR3 similarity clusters than controls produced. No change in TCRs above 1 in 1000 frequency was produced by DPC sensitization.

Sample time point: patch test 3, about 24 weeks after DPC sensitization. Treatment indicated: therapeutic diphenylcyclopropenone sensitization with weekly scalp DPC. TCRdb redid the calling of the RACE reads with MiXCR, one entry per CDR3 protein. The sample records roughly 100,000 distinct CDR3 sequences, under 40% being singletons. The input for sequencing was whole blood, taken in connection with sensitization to the hapten diphenylcyclopropenone (DPC). The TCR was taken from a man aged 35-49 years with alopecia areata. Some clones in this sample may be carry-over from other donors' samples. The chain joins TRBV6-1 to TRBJ2-7; tentative D call: TRBD2 (6 bases). The CDR3 here is CASSAGGAGGTYEQYV. The DNA for the CDR3 is TGTGCCAGCAGCGCCGGGGGTGCGGGTGGTACCTACGAGCAGTACGTC.